This TCR beta chain was identified in a study of T cells in Graves' hyperthyroidism and ophthalmopathy. Germline V gives CDR1 MNHNS, CDR2 SASEGT. This CDR3 contains 13 residues. V dropped 10 bases and J dropped 5 bases, with 17 bases sitting between them. RNA transcripts were the template for amplifying TCR beta CDR3 regions. TCR CDR3 regions were first amplified by RT-PCR with HTBI primers. TCRdb independently ran MiXCR on the multiplex PCR reads; one entry per CDR3 protein. Counted here are about 610,000 distinct CDR3 sequences, about 15% occurring once; the ten biggest clones make up roughly 4.5%. The sample was blood. The TCR was taken from a woman in her forties with Graves' ophthalmopathy. The rearrangement links TRBV6-1 to TRBJ1-1; a weak D match, TRBD1 (6 bases). The CDR3 bases are TGTGCCACTCTCAGCGGGGGCTGGACTGAAGCTTTCTTT. As protein: CATLSGGWTEAFF.